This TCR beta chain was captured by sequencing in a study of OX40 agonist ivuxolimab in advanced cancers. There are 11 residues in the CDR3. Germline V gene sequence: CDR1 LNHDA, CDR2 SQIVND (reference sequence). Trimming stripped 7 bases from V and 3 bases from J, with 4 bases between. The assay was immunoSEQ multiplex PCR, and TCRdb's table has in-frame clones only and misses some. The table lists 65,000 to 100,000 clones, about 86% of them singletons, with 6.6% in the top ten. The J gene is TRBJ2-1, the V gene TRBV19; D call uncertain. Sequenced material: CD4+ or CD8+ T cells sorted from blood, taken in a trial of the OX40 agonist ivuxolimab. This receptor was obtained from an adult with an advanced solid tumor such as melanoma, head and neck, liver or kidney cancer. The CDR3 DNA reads TGTGCCAGTACTTACTACAATGAGCAGTTCTTC. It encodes CASTYYNEQFF.